These 17 T cell receptor beta chains came from one sample sequenced in a study of cytomegalovirus exposure and HLA in healthy donors. Sequencing used immunoSEQ multiplex PCR; TCRdb keeps in-frame clones, though not all of them. The table includes fewer than 150,000 clones, around four fifths detected once. The sequenced sample consisted of PBMCs. The receptor source for this set is a man aged 30 to 39 in good health and CMV-seropositive.

The chain has TRBV19 and TRBJ2-1, with TRBD2 matching over 14 bases. Germline V gene data show CDR1 as LNHDA and CDR2 as SQIVND (reference sequence). V dropped 6 bases and J dropped 7; count of bases not matched to a gene: 8. The CDR3 sequence is 16 residues long. CDR3 sequence reads: CASRTAGTSGSNEQFF. In nucleotides, the CDR3 is TGTGCCAGTAGGACAGCTGGGACTAGCGGGAGTAATGAGCAGTTCTTC.

This clone was seen only a few times. The rearrangement joins TRBV5-1 to TRBJ1-2, with D unclear. This CDR3 has 14 amino acids. From germline, CDR1 is SGHRS and CDR2 YFSETQ. Trimming shortened V by 4 bases and J by 0 bases, and 10 bases separated the two germline ends. DNA for the CDR3: TGCGCCAGCAGCCCTGGGCCTCCTAACTATGGCTACACCTTC. As protein: CASSPGPPNYGYTF.

The chain has TRBV6-1 and TRBJ2-7; D unclear. The CDR3 runs to 14 residues. Germline CDR1 reads MNHNS; CDR2 reads SASEGT. Between the trimmed V and J ends, which lost 2 bases and 1 base, there was a span of 9 bases. The CDR3 sequence: CASSEYTSSYEQYF. The CDR3 coding sequence is TGTGCCAGCAGTGAATATACCAGTTCCTACGAGCAGTACTTC.

This clone appeared a single time. The chain recombines TRBV19 with TRBJ2-3; the D gene is possibly TRBD1 (5 bases). The CDR3 loop spans 11 amino acids. V was shortened by 9 bases and J by 6 bases, with 10 bases between the two germline ends. The V gene's germline CDR1 is LNHDA and CDR2 SQIVND (reference sequence). CDR3 loop: CASRAGDTQYF. For the CDR3, the DNA is TGTGCCAGCCGAGCAGGGGATACGCAGTATTTT.

This chain uses TRBV14 with TRBJ2-5, with 8 bases identical to TRBD1. The CDR3 runs to 13 residues. Losses at the gene ends were 5 bases for V and 5 bases for J; bases not matched to a gene: 4. Germline loops: CDR1 SGHDN, CDR2 FVKESK. CDR3 bases: TGTGCCAGCAGCTTCTACAGGGGGGAGACCCAGTACTTC. Protein: CASSFYRGETQYF.

This rearrangement joins TRBV7-9 to TRBJ2-1; TRBD2 agrees at 10 bases. This CDR3 comprises 14 residues. Trimming at V came to 8 bases and at J to 9 bases, leaving 10 bases not matched to a gene. The germline V gene has CDR1 SEHNR and CDR2 FQNEAQ (reference sequence). The DNA of the CDR3 is TGTGCCAGCCAACGAGCGGGGGGGCGGGTTGAGCAGTTCTTC. Its translation: CASQRAGGRVEQFF.

This clone was found a few times. In DNA form, the CDR3 reads TGCAGCGCTAAAAACACCGGGGAGCTGTTTTTT. Translation gives CSAKNTGELFF. V and J are TRBV29-1 and TRBJ2-2; D is unresolved. This CDR3 contains 11 residues. CDR1 and CDR2 (germline): SQVTM, ANQGSEA. Trimming took off 7 bases at V and 2 bases at J, with 5 bases between the two ends.

The V gene is TRBV5-1, the J gene TRBJ1-1, with D possibly matching TRBD1 (6 bases). The CDR3 length is 16 residues. Looked up from germline, CDR1 is SGHRS and CDR2 is YFSETQ. V lost 1 base to trimming and J lost 8 bases, with 21 bases between them. DNA for the CDR3: TGCGCCAGCAGCTTGACAGGGAGTCTGGCCCGGGCGGAAGCTTTCTTT. It encodes CASSLTGSLARAEAFF.

The chain is built from TRBV6-6 and TRBJ2-7; 9 bases fit TRBD1. With V trimmed by 0 bases and J by 5 bases, 2 bases remained unmatched. Germline V CDR1 and CDR2: MNHNY, SVGAGI (reference sequence). This CDR3 is 14 amino acids long. This chain's CDR3 is CASSYSQGADEQYF. As DNA, the CDR3 is TGTGCCAGCAGTTACTCACAGGGGGCGGACGAGCAGTACTTC.

On this clone: The same CDR3 is also encoded by other DNA sequences in this sample. The J gene is TRBJ1-2, the V gene TRBV5-1; D may be TRBD1 (6 bases). The CDR3 runs to 15 residues. V lost 4 bases and J 0 bases, leaving 13 bases between the germline ends. Germline V lookup: CDR1 SGHRS, CDR2 YFSETQ. The DNA of the CDR3 is TGCGCCAGCAGCCCAGGACAGAGTACTAACTATGGCTACACCTTC. Encoded protein: CASSPGQSTNYGYTF.

The V call is TRBV29-1, the J call TRBJ2-3; possible D gene TRBD1, 5 bases. Germline V gene data show CDR1 as SQVTM and CDR2 as ANQGSEA. CDR3 size: 15 residues. Trimming pared 2 bases from V and 3 bases from J, leaving 15 bases between. The CDR3 region has the DNA TGCAGCGTTGAAAGGGATGGCAGGGCAACAGATACGCAGTATTTT. Protein: CSVERDGRATDTQYF.

This clone was picked up a small number of times. This chain connects TRBV10-3 to TRBJ2-1; 13 bases align to TRBD2. J gave up 7 bases and V 8 bases, and 11 bases lay outside the gene matches. The CDR3 spans 16 residues. Germline V gives CDR1 ENHRY, CDR2 SYGVKD. CDR3 residues: CAIGKTSGGLGNEQFF. The DNA for the CDR3 is TGTGCCATCGGCAAGACTAGCGGGGGGCTGGGAAATGAGCAGTTCTTC.

The chain has TRBV6-5 and TRBJ1-1; D call uncertain. The CDR3 spans 15 residues. The germline V and J ends were trimmed by 3 bases and 8 bases, with 19 bases remaining between them. Germline loops: CDR1 MNHEY, CDR2 SVGAGI. The CDR3, as DNA: TGTGCCAGCAGTTATTCCCTTTTGGCCCCATGGGAAGCTTTCTTT. It yields the protein CASSYSLLAPWEAFF.

The J gene is TRBJ1-1, the V gene TRBV25-1, with D maybe TRBD1 (6 bases). The germline gives CDR1 MGHDK, CDR2 SYGVNS. V lost 3 bases and J lost 0, with 11 bases in between. This CDR3 region has 15 residues. CDR3 protein: CASSDPGHLNTEAFF. As DNA, the CDR3 is TGTGCCAGCAGTGATCCGGGACACCTGAACACTGAAGCTTTCTTT.

The J gene is TRBJ1-4, the V gene TRBV6-1, with 10 bases fitting TRBD1. CDR1 and CDR2 (germline): MNHNS, SASEGT. There are 14 residues in the CDR3. Losses at the gene ends were 6 bases for V and 5 bases for J; bases not matched to a gene: 3. Here the CDR3 reads CASSDRGLNEKLFF. In DNA, the CDR3 is TGTGCCAGCAGCGACAGGGGGCTAAATGAAAAACTGTTTTTT.

This sequence joins TRBV7-2 and TRBJ2-7; possible D gene TRBD1, 5 bases. The CDR3 loop spans 16 amino acids. V dropped 0 bases and J dropped 2 bases, with 14 bases sitting between them. Germline values: CDR1 SGHTA, CDR2 FQGNSA. Written as DNA, the CDR3 is TGTGCCAGCAGCTTAGCGGCCGTACAGGACCCCTACGAGCAGTACTTC. This codes for CASSLAAVQDPYEQYF.

This rearrangement joins TRBV5-6 to TRBJ2-3; 8 bases fit TRBD2. Germline-derived CDR1 and CDR2 are SGHDT and YYEEEE. Trimming removed 1 base from V and 3 bases from J; junction bases left unmatched: 7. The length of the CDR3 is 16 residues. CDR3 coding DNA: TGTGCCAGCAGCTTGCTGCAGGCTAGCGGGACAGATACGCAGTATTTT. Encoded protein: CASSLLQASGTDTQYF. Variable domain in full (rest from reference TRBV5-6 and TRBJ2-3): DAGVTQSPTHLIKTRGQQVTLRCSPKSGHDTVSWYQQALGQGPQFIFQYYEEEERQRGNFPDRFSGHQFPNYSSELNVNALLLGDSALYLCASSLLQASGTDTQYFGPGTRLTVL.